This T cell receptor (beta chain) was profiled in a study of T cells in Graves' hyperthyroidism and ophthalmopathy. Study-wide results and caveats: Researchers found most expanded thyroid clonotypes above 0.001 in blood as well. Ophthalmopathy and stable hyperthyroidism were separated by a 13 V-J model.

Progressors' blood was drawn at hyperthyroidism diagnosis, before ophthalmopathy symptoms. Fresh peripheral blood, 10 ml, yielded the PBMCs. TCR beta CDR3 region amplification was performed from RNA transcripts. In the first-round RT-PCR of the TCR CDR3, the HTBI primer set was used. TCRdb reprocessed the multiplex PCR reads with MiXCR, giving one entry per CDR3 protein. The sample lists under 300,000 distinct CDR3 sequences; 25% to 30% were seen once. This CDR3 region has 17 residues. The V gene's germline CDR1 is MNHEY and CDR2 SVGAGI. V was pared by 4 bases and J by 1 base, with 19 bases between. This clonotype was observed many times. The target antigen is unknown.

The rearrangement joins TRBV6-5 to TRBJ1-1; no reliable D call. The TCR originated in a man aged 35 to 55 with Graves' hyperthyroidism that later progressed to Graves' ophthalmopathy. Material: blood. The CDR3 protein is CASSFHPSGKRNTEAFF. CDR3 sequence (DNA): TGTGCCAGCAGTTTCCACCCAAGCGGGAAGAGGAACACTGAAGCTTTCTTT.